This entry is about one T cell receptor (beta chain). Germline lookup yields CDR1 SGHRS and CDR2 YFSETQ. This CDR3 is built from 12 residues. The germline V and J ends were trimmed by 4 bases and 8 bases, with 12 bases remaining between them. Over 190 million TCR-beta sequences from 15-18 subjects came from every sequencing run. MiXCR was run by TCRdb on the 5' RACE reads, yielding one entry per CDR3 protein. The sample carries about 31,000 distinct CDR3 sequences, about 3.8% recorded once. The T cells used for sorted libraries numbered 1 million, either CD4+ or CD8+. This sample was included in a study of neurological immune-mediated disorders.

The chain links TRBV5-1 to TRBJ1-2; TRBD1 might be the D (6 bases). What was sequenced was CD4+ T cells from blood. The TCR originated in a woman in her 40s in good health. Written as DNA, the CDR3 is TGCGCCAGCAGCAACAGGGCGGCCGGCTACACCTTC. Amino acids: CASSNRAAGYTF.